This TCR beta chain was obtained from a study of regulatory T cells in long-lasting Graves disease (dated by TCRdb to the early 2020s). With respect to the entire study: Persistent Graves' disease was defined as antithyroid drug treatment for over 5 years with persistently positive TSH receptor autoantibodies. Antithyroid drugs had been taken for approximately 10 years on average by persistent Graves' disease patients in the clinical cohort. The study took place in China and was registered as a clinical trial. A total of 33 samples were covered by TCR sequencing, comprising around 13 persistent and around 20 newly diagnosed Graves' disease patients. Peripheral blood TCR sequencing and RNA sequencing compared persistent Graves' disease patients with newly diagnosed Graves' disease patients. General conclusions and limits of the study: The small sample size was acknowledged by the authors as a limitation that may reduce accuracy. Sequencing and analysis were limited to the TCR beta chain. Patients with persistent disease shared more public clonotypes (roughly 2,900) than newly diagnosed patients did (around 930). Compared with newly diagnosed patients, patients with persistent Graves' disease had lower TCR Shannon entropy and fewer highly expanded clones, which suggests clonal expansion. Preferential use of TRBV28, TRBJ1-2 and TRBJ2-5 was observed in persistent disease, whereas TRBV20-1 and TRBJ2-1 were favored in newly diagnosed disease. Peripheral blood alone was examined, since thyroid tissue, which constituted the primary lesion, could not be accessed.

Libraries were prepared through multiplex PCR. These reads were obtained on an Illumina HiSeq 4000. To build TCR beta libraries, CDR3 regions were amplified by Arm-PCR using iRepertoire HTBI primers. Before sequencing, the PCR products underwent gel purification. The paper's processing steps were these. Gene usage analysis of CDR3 amino acid clonotypes used the 62 TRBV and fewer than 15 TRBJ segments found across samples. Filtered high-quality paired reads were merged into contigs using COPE and FqMerger. Contigs were aligned with BLAST to IMGT TRBV, TRBD and TRBJ reference genes, and CDR3 was defined per IMGT. Highly expanded clones were defined as clonotypes with a frequency above 0.1%. Shannon entropy was used to measure repertoire diversity, and the Gini coefficient was used to measure V-J evenness. Public clonotypes were defined as clonotypes shared by more than one individual. In-frame beta chains were kept once TCRdb had trimmed the public reads at Q25 with fastp and called clones with MiXCR. Entries are consolidated by CDR3 protein sequence, retaining the most common genes and DNA. V and J calls and clone size were set by TCRdb, not the authors. Present in this sample are approximately 400,000 distinct CDR3 sequences, around 21% of which were seen just once. More than 20% of the sample comes from the top ten.

This clonotype appeared many times. The target of this receptor is not known. Per-base quality was not reported, and no clone a single base away is much larger than it. The time point label, read with the paper, signifies: persistent/refractory GD, antithyroid drugs over 5 years with positive TRAb. For both TCR sequencing and RNA sequencing, RNA was extracted from PBMCs using TRIzol. The diagnosis of Graves' disease followed American Thyroid Association guidelines. The patients came from an endocrinology department in Xi'an, China. Each patient gave approximately 9 milliliters of peripheral blood, collected in an EDTA anticoagulant tube. Ficoll Paque Plus density gradient separation was used to isolate PBMCs, and no additional T cell sorting was done. RNA quality was checked with an Agilent 2100 Bioanalyzer and agarose gel, and concentration with a NanoDrop 2000. From the cysteine up to the phenylalanine, the CDR3 has a length of 15 residues. The CDR3 DNA has 45 bases and is translated from base 1. As encoded in the germline V gene, CDR1 is MDHEN while CDR2 is SYDVKM. After removal of 5 bases from V and 1 base from J, the junction retains 7 bases not matched to a gene.

This chain is built from TRBV28 and TRBJ1-1; the central 7 bases match TRBD1. This material consisted of peripheral blood mononuclear cells (PBMCs), taken when the disease was refractory, from a patient treated with antithyroid drugs. The TCR comes from a female donor with Graves disease. The CDR3 sequence is CASSLTGDRNTEAFF. In nucleotides, the sequence is TGTGCCAGCAGTCTTACTGGGGACAGGAACACTGAAGCTTTCTTT.